This T cell receptor beta chain came from a study of T cell repertoires in ileal Crohn's disease. Data came from immunoSEQ multiplex PCR; TCRdb stores just in-frame clones and leaves some out. This sample has thousands of clones, with 95% found just once. The CDR3 is made up of 13 amino acids. With 4 bases clipped from V and 4 bases from J, the junction kept 4 bases outside the gene matches. Germline values: CDR1 SGHNT, CDR2 YYREEE (reference sequence). The count of this clone is one. The chain couples TRBV5-4 to TRBJ1-2; the match to TRBD1 covers 7 bases. Source material: ileal tissue. This TCR was sampled from an adult with Crohn's disease. CDR3 DNA sequence: TGTGCCAGCAGCCCGGGACAGTCCTATGGCTACACCTTC. It codes for CASSPGQSYGYTF.